These 17 T cell receptor beta chains originate from one sample sequenced in a study of T-cell memory formation after mild COVID-19. TCRdb called the 5' RACE reads again in MiXCR, with one record for every CDR3 protein. The sample yields about 610,000 distinct CDR3 sequences, 17% seen once. Material: PBMCs or a T cell subset sorted from them (not recorded which). The receptors were sampled from an adult woman who had mild COVID-19 (a few samples of this study predate the infection). Cell type and time point are not known.

The rearrangement joins TRBV4-2 to TRBJ1-6, with TRBD1 as a possible D gene (6 bases). CDR3 size: 17 residues. V was trimmed by 4 bases and J by 7 bases, leaving 20 bases between them. CDR1 is LGHNA, CDR2 YNFKEQ, per germline. CDR3 in DNA: TGTGCCAGCAGCCGAGAACTGCGACAGGATCGGAATTCACCCCTCCACTTT. Its protein is CASSRELRQDRNSPLHF.

V gene TRBV3-1 combines with J gene TRBJ2-5; 7 bases are shared with TRBD1. V lost 2 bases, J lost 5 bases, and 5 bases stayed unmatched. CDR3 length equals 14 residues. Germline CDR1 and CDR2: LGHDT and YNNKEL (reference sequence). CDR3 DNA: TGTGCCAGCAGCCAACTACAGGGGAGTGAGACCCAGTACTTC. This codes for CASSQLQGSETQYF.

V usage is TRBV5-1 and J usage is TRBJ1-1; weak D call: TRBD1 (6 bases). Between the trimmed V and J ends, which lost 2 bases and 3 bases, there was a span of 8 bases. The CDR3 length is 13 residues. CDR1 SGHRS and CDR2 YFSETQ come from the germline V gene. The CDR3 is CASSFRQDTEAFF. The CDR3 DNA follows: TGCGCCAGCAGCTTTCGACAGGACACTGAAGCTTTCTTT.

The chain couples TRBV7-2 to TRBJ2-1; D possibly corresponds to TRBD2 (7 bases). V shed 7 bases and J shed 9 bases, with 31 bases lying between them. This CDR3 contains 18 residues. Germline CDR1 SGHTA, CDR2 FQGNSA. The CDR3: CASINRGAGVGFPGEQFF. In DNA form, the CDR3 reads TGTGCCAGCATCAATAGGGGGGCGGGAGTAGGATTCCCGGGTGAGCAGTTCTTC.

This clonotype has more than one count but fewer than ten. The rearrangement links TRBV12-3 or TRBV12-4 to TRBJ1-3, with 10 nucleotides matching TRBD1. V shed 7 bases, J shed 2 bases, and the junction held 11 bases outside the gene matches. This CDR3 contains 17 residues. The CDR3 sequence: CASTNNWDRGTGNTIYF. DNA for the CDR3: TGTGCCAGCACTAATAATTGGGACAGGGGTACTGGAAACACCATATATTTT.

CDR3 amino acids: CSVVGGSNNEQFF. The DNA of the CDR3 is TGCAGCGTTGTGGGGGGCTCTAACAATGAGCAGTTCTTC. This chain joins TRBV29-1 and TRBJ2-1; the D gene could be TRBD1 or TRBD2 (6 bases each). This CDR3 is built from 13 residues. Germline-derived CDR1 and CDR2 are SQVTM and ANQGSEA. The V end was cut by 4 bases, the J end by 5 bases, with 12 bases between.

The rearrangement uses TRBV5-1 and TRBJ1-2; a weak D match, TRBD1 (6 bases). Germline assignment: CDR1 SGHRS and CDR2 YFSETQ. The CDR3 consists of 15 residues. The V gene lost 2 bases and the J gene lost 6 bases, with 17 bases spanning the gap. The CDR3 loop is CASSFARGVLDGYTF. The DNA for the CDR3 is TGCGCCAGCAGCTTCGCCAGGGGAGTTCTGGATGGCTACACCTTC.

The chain couples TRBV5-1 to TRBJ1-2; the D gene is possibly TRBD1 (5 bases). The V and J ends lost 0 bases and 4 bases respectively, with 13 bases between them. The CDR3 consists of 15 residues. Per germline, CDR1 SGHRS and CDR2 YFSETQ. The CDR3 nucleotides read TGCGCCAGCAGCTTGGCAGGGAGCGGTGGCTATGGCTACACCTTC. Its translation is CASSLAGSGGYGYTF.

This clonotype was counted at least ten times. J is TRBJ2-2 and V is TRBV5-1; 8 bases map to TRBD2. The V gene's germline CDR1 is SGHRS and CDR2 YFSETQ. V lost 7 bases to trimming and J lost 2 bases; unmatched junction nucleotides: 7. There are 15 residues in the CDR3. The CDR3 loop reads CASRPGLGNTGELFF. The DNA of the CDR3 is TGCGCCAGCCGTCCGGGACTAGGAAACACCGGGGAGCTGTTTTTT.

This clonotype was seen a few times. In DNA, the CDR3 is TGTGCCAGCAGCCCACGGGCCGGGGGGAGGCCCGGAGACACTGAAGCTTTCTTT. This codes for CASSPRAGGRPGDTEAFF. This rearrangement joins TRBV7-9 to TRBJ1-1; maybe TRBD1 (5 bases). Germline loops: CDR1 SEHNR, CDR2 FQNEAQ (reference sequence). The CDR3 consists of 18 residues. V dropped 5 bases and J dropped 3 bases, with 25 bases sitting between them.

Only one count was recorded for this clonotype. V usage is TRBV7-3 and J usage is TRBJ2-5; TRBD2 aligns across 12 bases. The junction had 7 bases not matched to a gene; V was cut back by 4 bases and J by 7 bases. Germline V CDR1 and CDR2: SGHTA, FQGTGA. The CDR3 runs 15 residues. The CDR3 protein is CASSSGLAGTGTQYF. For the CDR3, the DNA is TGTGCCAGCAGCTCCGGACTAGCGGGGACAGGGACCCAGTACTTC.

The CDR3 nucleotides are TGTGCCAGCAGCCAAGAAGTGGAGGGCCATTTACTTTCTGGCTACACCTTC. Its protein product is CASSQEVEGHLLSGYTF. This rearrangement joins TRBV4-2 to TRBJ1-2, with unresolved D. The CDR3 consists of 17 residues. Trimming shortened V by 0 bases and J by 7 bases, and 21 bases separated the two germline ends. Looked up from germline, CDR1 is LGHNA and CDR2 is YNFKEQ.

This clonotype was counted only a few times. The genes are TRBV7-2 and TRBJ1-5; 8 bases are shared with TRBD1. V lost 5 bases to trimming and J lost 2 bases; unmatched junction nucleotides: 8. This CDR3 region has 16 residues. The V gene's germline CDR1 is SGHTA and CDR2 FQGNSA. CDR3 protein: CASSLTGGRGNQPQHF. The CDR3 coding sequence is TGTGCCAGCAGCCTTACAGGGGGACGGGGCAATCAGCCCCAGCATTTT.

This clonotype was detected a few times. CDR3: CASRTGINYGYTF. The CDR3 nucleotides are TGTGCCTCCCGGACAGGGATTAACTATGGCTACACCTTC. The V call is TRBV27, the J call TRBJ1-2, with 8 bases aligning to TRBD1. The CDR3 loop spans 13 amino acids. The germline V gene encodes CDR1 MNHEY and CDR2 SMNVEV (reference sequence). After removal of 11 bases from V and 1 base from J, the junction contained 6 bases not matched to a gene.

The chain links TRBV6-5 to TRBJ2-7; maybe TRBD2 (6 bases). CDR1 and CDR2 (germline): MNHEY, SVGAGI. The CDR3 contains 14 residues. Trimming pared 5 bases from V and 2 bases from J, leaving 13 bases between. The CDR3 region has the DNA TGTGCCAGCAGTCGGGAGTCCAGGGCCTACGAGCAGTACTTC. This encodes CASSRESRAYEQYF.

The gene calls are TRBV12-3 or TRBV12-4 and TRBJ2-1, with a possible D match to TRBD1 (5 bases). V was cut by 2 bases and J by 5 bases, with 10 bases left in between. The CDR3 length is 14 residues. The CDR3 spells CASSLSQGHNEQFF. In DNA, the CDR3 is TGTGCCAGCAGTTTATCGCAGGGCCACAATGAGCAGTTCTTC.

A few counts support this clonotype. V and J are TRBV12-3 or TRBV12-4 and TRBJ2-1; D might be TRBD2 (6 bases). The V end was cut by 5 bases, the J end by 2 bases, with 10 bases between. The CDR3 sequence is 14 residues long. The CDR3 loop reads CASSREFPYNEQFF. DNA of the CDR3: TGTGCCAGCAGTCGGGAGTTCCCCTACAATGAGCAGTTCTTC.